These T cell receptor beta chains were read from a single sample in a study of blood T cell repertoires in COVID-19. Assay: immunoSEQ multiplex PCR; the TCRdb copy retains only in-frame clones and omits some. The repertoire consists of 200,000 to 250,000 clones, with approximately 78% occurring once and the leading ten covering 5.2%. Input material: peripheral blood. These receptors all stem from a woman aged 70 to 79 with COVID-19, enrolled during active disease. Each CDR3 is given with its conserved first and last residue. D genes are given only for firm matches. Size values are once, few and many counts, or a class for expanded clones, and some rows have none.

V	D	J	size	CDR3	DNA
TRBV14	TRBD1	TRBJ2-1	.	CASNRDSSYNEQFF	TGTGCCAGCAACCGGGACAGTTCCTACAATGAGCAGTTCTTC
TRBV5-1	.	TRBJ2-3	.	CASSLFGVSTDTQYF	TGCGCCAGCAGCTTGTTCGGAGTGAGCACAGATACGCAGTATTTT
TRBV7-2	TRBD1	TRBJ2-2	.	CASSPYRDRVTGELFF	TGTGCCAGCAGCCCTTACCGGGACAGGGTCACCGGGGAGCTGTTTTTT
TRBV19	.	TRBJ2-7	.	CASSIGDRPYEQYF	TGTGCCAGTAGTATAGGAGACAGACCCTACGAGCAGTACTTC
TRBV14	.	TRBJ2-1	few	CASSQVYRAINEQFF	TGTGCCAGCAGCCAAGTTTACAGGGCCATCAATGAGCAGTTCTTC
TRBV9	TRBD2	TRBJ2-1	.	CASSVGLADYNEQFF	TGTGCCAGCAGCGTGGGACTAGCGGACTACAATGAGCAGTTCTTC
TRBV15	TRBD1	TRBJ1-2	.	CATSSGAGGWDGYGYTF	TGTGCCACCAGCAGTGGGGCAGGGGGATGGGATGGCTATGGCTACACCTTC
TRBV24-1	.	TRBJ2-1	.	CATSVSQGYNEQFF	TGTGCCACCAGTGTAAGTCAGGGGTACAATGAGCAGTTCTTC
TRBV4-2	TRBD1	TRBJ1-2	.	CASSQDWTGRDGYTF	TGTGCCAGCAGCCAAGATTGGACAGGGAGGGATGGCTACACCTTC
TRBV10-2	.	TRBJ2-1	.	CASSSPGTGEQFF	TGCGCCAGCAGCAGTCCGGGCACGGGGGAGCAGTTCTTC
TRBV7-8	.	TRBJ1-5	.	CASSKGSNQPQHF	TGTGCCAGCAGCAAGGGGTCCAATCAGCCCCAGCATTTT
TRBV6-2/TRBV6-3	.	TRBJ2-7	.	CASSYSRAGGSYEQYF	TGTGCCAGCAGTTACTCAAGGGCAGGGGGGTCCTACGAGCAGTACTTC
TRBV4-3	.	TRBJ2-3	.	CASSQVRDTDTQYF	TGCGCCAGCAGCCAAGTCCGGGACACAGATACGCAGTATTTT
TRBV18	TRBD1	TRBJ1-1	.	CASSQGQGTEAFF	TGTGCCAGCTCCCAAGGACAGGGAACTGAAGCTTTCTTT
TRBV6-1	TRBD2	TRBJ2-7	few	CASSVTGGRFSYEQYF	TGTGCCAGCAGTGTCACGGGGGGGCGATTTTCCTACGAGCAGTACTTC
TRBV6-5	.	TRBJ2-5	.	CASERGIPPQYF	TGTGCCAGCGAAAGGGGGATACCCCCCCAGTACTTC
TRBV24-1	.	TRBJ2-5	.	CATSDYADSAQETQYF	TGTGCCACCAGTGATTATGCGGATTCGGCCCAAGAGACCCAGTACTTC
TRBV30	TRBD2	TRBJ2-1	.	CAWSITSGWRGWNEQFF	TGTGCCTGGAGTATCACTAGCGGGTGGAGGGGGTGGAATGAGCAGTTCTTC
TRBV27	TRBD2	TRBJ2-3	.	CASSLSSASGVPDTQYF	TGTGCCAGCAGTTTATCGTCTGCTAGCGGGGTCCCAGATACGCAGTATTTT
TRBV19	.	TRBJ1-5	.	CASSITKKGSYSNQPQHF	TGTGCCAGTAGTATAACAAAAAAAGGGAGCTATAGCAATCAGCCCCAGCATTTT
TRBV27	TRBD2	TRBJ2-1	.	CASILTSGSSEQFF	TGTGCCAGCATTCTGACTAGCGGGAGTAGTGAGCAGTTCTTC
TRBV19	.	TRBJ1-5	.	CASSTRRAVGQPQHF	TGTGCCAGTAGTACCCGGAGGGCGGTAGGTCAGCCCCAGCATTTT
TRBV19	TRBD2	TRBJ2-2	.	CASSRGGSNTGELFF	TGTGCCAGTAGTAGGGGCGGGAGTAACACCGGGGAGCTGTTTTTT
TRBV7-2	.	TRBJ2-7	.	CASSLRPGPLQYF	TGTGCCAGCAGCTTAAGGCCAGGCCCCCTGCAGTACTTC
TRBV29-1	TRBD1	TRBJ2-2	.	CSVEGQGPNANTGELFF	TGCAGCGTTGAAGGACAGGGCCCTAACGCGAACACCGGGGAGCTGTTTTTT
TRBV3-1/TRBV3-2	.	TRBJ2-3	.	CASSQTGDTQYF	TGTGCCAGCAGCCAAACAGGGGATACGCAGTATTTT
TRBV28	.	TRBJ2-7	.	CASSLTSPNEQYF	TGTGCCAGCAGTTTAACTAGTCCCAACGAGCAGTACTTC
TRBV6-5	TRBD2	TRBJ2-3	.	CASSLAASTDTQYF	TGTGCCAGCAGTCTAGCGGCTAGCACAGATACGCAGTATTTT
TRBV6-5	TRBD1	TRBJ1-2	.	CASSPRGLLFGYTF	TGTGCCAGCAGCCCCAGGGGGCTTCTGTTTGGCTACACCTTC
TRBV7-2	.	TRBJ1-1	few	CASSLLQQMNTEAFF	TGTGCCAGCAGCTTATTACAACAAATGAACACTGAAGCTTTCTTT
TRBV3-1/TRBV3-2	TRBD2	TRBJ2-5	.	CASSRLAVQETQYF	TGTGCCAGCAGCCGGCTAGCGGTCCAAGAGACCCAGTACTTC
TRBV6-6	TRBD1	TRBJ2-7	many	CATLRGTGGEQYF	TGTGCCACCCTAAGGGGGACAGGGGGCGAGCAGTACTTC
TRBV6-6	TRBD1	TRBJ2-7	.	CATRGGQGLAQYF	TGTGCCACCCGAGGGGGACAGGGTTTGGCGCAGTACTTC
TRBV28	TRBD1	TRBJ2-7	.	CASSLFGDSFQTGYYEQYF	TGTGCCAGCAGTTTATTCGGGGACAGCTTCCAAACCGGGTATTACGAGCAGTACTTC
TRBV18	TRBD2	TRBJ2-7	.	CASSSGTIYEQYF	TGTGCCAGCTCATCCGGGACTATATACGAGCAGTACTTC
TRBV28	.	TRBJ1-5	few	CASRGAGPGQPQHF	TGTGCCAGCAGGGGAGCGGGTCCAGGCCAGCCCCAGCATTTT
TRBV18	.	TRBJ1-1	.	CASSGSTEAFF	TGTGCCAGCTCAGGGAGCACTGAAGCTTTCTTT
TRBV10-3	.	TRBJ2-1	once	CAISESRGGKKNEQFF	TGTGCCATCAGTGAGTCCCGGGGCGGGAAGAAGAATGAGCAGTTCTTC
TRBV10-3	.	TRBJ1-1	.	CAISEGWAGNTEAFF	TGTGCCATCAGTGAAGGGTGGGCGGGAAACACTGAAGCTTTCTTT
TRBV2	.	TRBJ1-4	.	CASRSGETNEKLFF	TGTGCCAGTCGATCGGGGGAAACTAATGAAAAACTGTTTTTT
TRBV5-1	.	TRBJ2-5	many	CASSDDGAPQETQYF	TGCGCCAGCAGCGATGACGGAGCCCCACAAGAGACCCAGTACTTC
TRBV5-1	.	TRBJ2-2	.	CASSLGPQDTGELFF	TGCGCCAGCAGCTTGGGACCGCAGGACACCGGGGAGCTGTTTTTT
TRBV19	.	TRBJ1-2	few	CASSSLIYGYTF	TGTGCCAGTTCCTCCCTAATCTATGGCTACACCTTC
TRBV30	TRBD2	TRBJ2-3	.	CAWSPILMTGETSGDPDTQYF	TGTGCCTGGAGCCCGATATTGATGACAGGGGAGACTAGCGGGGACCCAGATACGCAGTATTTT
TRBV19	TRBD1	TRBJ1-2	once	CASSDRAEDGYTF	TGTGCCAGTAGTGACAGGGCGGAGGATGGCTACACCTTC
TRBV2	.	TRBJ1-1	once	CASSGAGVPRTEAFF	TGTGCCAGCAGTGGTGCAGGGGTCCCTCGGACTGAAGCTTTCTTT
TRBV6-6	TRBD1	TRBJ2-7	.	CASSYSETGLHEQYF	TGTGCCAGCAGTTACTCAGAGACAGGGCTACACGAGCAGTACTTC
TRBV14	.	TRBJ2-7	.	CASSPIPREDEQYF	TGTGCCAGCAGCCCGATCCCCCGAGAGGACGAGCAGTACTTC
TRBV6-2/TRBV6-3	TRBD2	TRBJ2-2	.	CASSYAGTSSLFF	TGTGCCAGCAGTTACGCCGGGACTAGCTCGCTGTTTTTT
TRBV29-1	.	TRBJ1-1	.	CSVNRAQGTEAFF	TGCAGCGTTAACAGGGCCCAAGGCACTGAAGCTTTCTTT
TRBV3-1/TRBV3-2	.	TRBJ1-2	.	CASSQTANYGYTF	TGTGCCAGCAGTCAGACAGCTAACTATGGCTACACCTTC
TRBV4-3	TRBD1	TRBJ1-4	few	CASSQDLTGNEKLFF	TGCGCCAGCAGCCAAGATTTGACAGGGAATGAAAAACTGTTTTTT
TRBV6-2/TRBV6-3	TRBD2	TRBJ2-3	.	CASSGLAGGIDTQYF	TGTGCCAGCAGTGGACTAGCGGGAGGAATAGATACGCAGTATTTT